Listed below are T cell receptor beta chains from one sample, sequenced in a study of blood T cell repertoires in COVID-19. Repertoires were generated with immunoSEQ multiplex PCR, while TCRdb's copy carries only in-frame clones and drops some. The data contain 300,000 or so clones, more than 75% of them singletons. Specimen: peripheral blood. Receptor source: a woman aged 50 to 60 who had recovered from COVID-19. CDR3s include the opening cysteine and the closing phenylalanine or tryptophan. A D gene is named only where the DNA matches it firmly. Clone size appears in some rows only: once, few, many, or a class for an expanded clone.

V gene: TRBV6-2/TRBV6-3
J gene: TRBJ2-7
clone size: .
D gene: TRBD2
CDR3 DNA: TGTGCCAGCAGTTACTCTCGCGGGGGGGCTTTCTACGAGCAGTACTTC
CDR3 protein: CASSYSRGGAFYEQYF

V gene: TRBV5-1
J gene: TRBJ2-7
clone size: .
D gene: TRBD2
CDR3 DNA: TGCGCCAGCAGCCCGGTAGCGGGAGAGGAGCAGTACTTC
CDR3 protein: CASSPVAGEEQYF

V gene: TRBV7-9
J gene: TRBJ2-7
clone size: .
D gene: TRBD1
CDR3 DNA: TGTGCCAGCAGCGCGGGACAGGGCCTCGAGCAGTACTTC
CDR3 protein: CASSAGQGLEQYF

V gene: TRBV19
J gene: TRBJ2-1
clone size: .
D gene: TRBD1
CDR3 DNA: TGTGCCGCGGGACAGGGCCCCTACAATGAGCAGTTCTTC
CDR3 protein: CAAGQGPYNEQFF

V gene: TRBV19
J gene: TRBJ1-6
clone size: .
D gene: .
CDR3 DNA: TGTGCCAGTAGTCGGGGATATAATTCACCCCTCCACTTT
CDR3 protein: CASSRGYNSPLHF

V gene: TRBV28
J gene: TRBJ1-1
clone size: .
D gene: .
CDR3 DNA: TGTGCCAGCAGTTTCCATGAGGGGGGGGGAACTGAAGCTTTCTTT
CDR3 protein: CASSFHEGGGTEAFF

V gene: TRBV27
J gene: TRBJ2-1
clone size: .
D gene: TRBD2
CDR3 DNA: TGTGCCAGCAGCCCGACAGGGCTTTCCCTACTAGCGGGGGGGGTAGATGAGCAGTTCTTC
CDR3 protein: CASSPTGLSLLAGGVDEQFF

V gene: TRBV11-2
J gene: TRBJ2-7
clone size: .
D gene: .
CDR3 DNA: TGTGCCAGCAGCTTAGAGAGGGACTCCTACGAGCAGTACTTC
CDR3 protein: CASSLERDSYEQYF

V gene: TRBV7-9
J gene: TRBJ2-6
clone size: .
D gene: .
CDR3 DNA: TGTGCCAGCAGCTTAGCGGAGGGCCCCGGGGCCAACGTCCTGACTTTC
CDR3 protein: CASSLAEGPGANVLTF

V gene: TRBV5-4
J gene: TRBJ2-3
clone size: .
D gene: .
CDR3 DNA: TGTGCCAGCAGCTTGAACTACAACACAGATACGCAGTATTTT
CDR3 protein: CASSLNYNTDTQYF

V gene: TRBV6-6
J gene: TRBJ2-1
clone size: once
D gene: TRBD2
CDR3 DNA: TGTGCCAGCGGTAGGCGGGAGGAGGAGCAGTTCTTC
CDR3 protein: CASGRREEEQFF

V gene: TRBV6-6
J gene: TRBJ1-1
clone size: .
D gene: .
CDR3 DNA: TGTGCCAGCAGTTACGGCGAGGGCTTGGGCACTGAAGCTTTCTTT
CDR3 protein: CASSYGEGLGTEAFF

V gene: TRBV3-1/TRBV3-2
J gene: TRBJ2-1
clone size: .
D gene: TRBD2
CDR3 DNA: TGTGCCAGCAGCCAGGTGGGACTAGCGGGGGGAAGCTCCTACAATGAGCAGTTCTTC
CDR3 protein: CASSQVGLAGGSSYNEQFF

V gene: TRBV10-3
J gene: TRBJ1-6
clone size: few
D gene: .
CDR3 DNA: TGTGCCATCAGTCTAAAATCGACAGCCGGATCACCCCTCCACTTT
CDR3 protein: CAISLKSTAGSPLHF

V gene: TRBV7-2
J gene: TRBJ2-3
clone size: once
D gene: TRBD2
CDR3 DNA: TGTGCCAGCAGCTTAACCGGACTAGCGGGAGTAGATACGCAGTATTTT
CDR3 protein: CASSLTGLAGVDTQYF

V gene: TRBV7-2
J gene: TRBJ1-2
clone size: .
D gene: TRBD1
CDR3 DNA: TGTGCCAGCAGCTTAGCGGGGACAGCCCCCGGGGATGGCTACACCTTC
CDR3 protein: CASSLAGTAPGDGYTF

V gene: TRBV9
J gene: TRBJ1-6
clone size: .
D gene: .
CDR3 DNA: TGTGCCAGCAGCGGGACTATCGGGTGGAATTCACCCCTCCACTTT
CDR3 protein: CASSGTIGWNSPLHF

V gene: TRBV6-5
J gene: TRBJ2-4
clone size: .
D gene: .
CDR3 DNA: TGTGCCAGCAGTTTCCAGTCCAACCCAGACATTCAGTACTTC
CDR3 protein: CASSFQSNPDIQYF

V gene: TRBV2
J gene: TRBJ1-5
clone size: .
D gene: TRBD1
CDR3 DNA: TGTGCCAGAGGGGACAGCCATCAGCCCCAGCATTTT
CDR3 protein: CARGDSHQPQHF

V gene: TRBV7-9
J gene: TRBJ1-1
clone size: few
D gene: .
CDR3 DNA: TGTGCCAGCAGCTTAGAACAGGCGAACACTGAAGCTTTCTTT
CDR3 protein: CASSLEQANTEAFF

V gene: TRBV21-1
J gene: TRBJ2-7
clone size: .
D gene: .
CDR3 DNA: TGTGCCAGCAGCAATGCCACAGGGGGTAACGAGCAGTACTTC
CDR3 protein: CASSNATGGNEQYF

V gene: TRBV19
J gene: TRBJ2-3
clone size: .
D gene: TRBD1
CDR3 DNA: TGTGCCAGTAGTATCGGGTCAGGGGGCGCCCGCACAGATACGCAGTATTTT
CDR3 protein: CASSIGSGGARTDTQYF

V gene: TRBV7-2
J gene: TRBJ2-2
clone size: once
D gene: .
CDR3 DNA: TGTGCCAGCAGCTTAGGGGCCATATTCACCGGGGAGCTGTTTTTT
CDR3 protein: CASSLGAIFTGELFF

V gene: TRBV19
J gene: TRBJ2-7
clone size: .
D gene: TRBD2
CDR3 DNA: TGTGCCAGTAGTATAGGCCTAGCGGGAGGCTACGAGCAGTACTTC
CDR3 protein: CASSIGLAGGYEQYF

V gene: TRBV10-3
J gene: TRBJ2-5
clone size: .
D gene: TRBD2
CDR3 DNA: TGTGCCATCTCGTCGGGGGGTCATGAAGAGACCCAGTACTTC
CDR3 protein: CAISSGGHEETQYF

V gene: TRBV29-1
J gene: TRBJ2-5
clone size: .
D gene: TRBD2
CDR3 DNA: TGCAGCGTTCTAGCGGGAGAAGAGACCCAGTACTTC
CDR3 protein: CSVLAGEETQYF

V gene: TRBV29-1
J gene: TRBJ1-2
clone size: .
D gene: TRBD1
CDR3 DNA: TGCAGCGAGTCCGGGACAGGGATTGGCTACACCTTC
CDR3 protein: CSESGTGIGYTF

V gene: TRBV6-5
J gene: TRBJ2-1
clone size: .
D gene: .
CDR3 DNA: TGTGCCAGCAGTTCAGGGGTATCCTACAATGAGCAGTTCTTC
CDR3 protein: CASSSGVSYNEQFF

V gene: TRBV6-5
J gene: TRBJ1-1
clone size: .
D gene: .
CDR3 DNA: TGTGCCAGCAGGCAACAGGGTCGGACTGAAGCTTTCTTT
CDR3 protein: CASRQQGRTEAFF

V gene: TRBV3-1/TRBV3-2
J gene: TRBJ2-7
clone size: once
D gene: .
CDR3 DNA: TGTGCCAGCAGCCTCACGGGGGACGTGAGCGAGCAGTACTTC
CDR3 protein: CASSLTGDVSEQYF

V gene: TRBV28
J gene: TRBJ2-2
clone size: .
D gene: .
CDR3 DNA: TGTGCCAGCACCAAAACTTCCGGTCTTAACACCGGGGAGCTGTTTTTT
CDR3 protein: CASTKTSGLNTGELFF

V gene: TRBV4-3
J gene: TRBJ2-2
clone size: .
D gene: .
CDR3 DNA: TGCGCCAGCAGCCATGGTCCGAGGAGGGGGAACACCGGGGAGCTGTTTTTT
CDR3 protein: CASSHGPRRGNTGELFF

V gene: TRBV7-9
J gene: TRBJ1-2
clone size: .
D gene: .
CDR3 DNA: TGTGCCAGCAGCTTAGTGACAGGCAGTAACTATGGCTACACCTTC
CDR3 protein: CASSLVTGSNYGYTF

V gene: TRBV3-1/TRBV3-2
J gene: TRBJ1-4
clone size: .
D gene: TRBD1
CDR3 DNA: TGTGCCAGCAGCCCTGACAGGGCGGGGGGTGAAAAACTGTTTTTT
CDR3 protein: CASSPDRAGGEKLFF

V gene: TRBV5-1
J gene: TRBJ2-3
clone size: .
D gene: TRBD2
CDR3 DNA: TGCGCCAGCAGAGCGGGGGGAAGCACAGATACGCAGTATTTT
CDR3 protein: CASRAGGSTDTQYF

V gene: TRBV3-1/TRBV3-2
J gene: TRBJ1-2
clone size: .
D gene: .
CDR3 DNA: TGTGCCAGCAGCCAAGCTCACAGGGACGGCTACACCTTC
CDR3 protein: CASSQAHRDGYTF

V gene: TRBV27
J gene: TRBJ1-5
clone size: .
D gene: TRBD1
CDR3 DNA: TGTGCCAGCAGTTTGGGACAGGGAGGCAATCAGCCCCAGCATTTT
CDR3 protein: CASSLGQGGNQPQHF

V gene: TRBV10-3
J gene: TRBJ1-1
clone size: .
D gene: .
CDR3 DNA: TGTGCCATCAGTTCGACAGAACTCAACACTGAAGCTTTCTTT
CDR3 protein: CAISSTELNTEAFF

V gene: TRBV5-6
J gene: TRBJ1-2
clone size: .
D gene: .
CDR3 DNA: TGTGCCAGCAGCTTAATAGACAGAAACTATGGCTACACCTTC
CDR3 protein: CASSLIDRNYGYTF

V gene: TRBV7-2
J gene: TRBJ2-7
clone size: .
D gene: TRBD2
CDR3 DNA: TGTGCCAGCACCCCACGGTTGACTAGCGGAGTATACGAGCAGTACTTC
CDR3 protein: CASTPRLTSGVYEQYF

V gene: TRBV6-5
J gene: TRBJ1-5
clone size: .
D gene: TRBD1
CDR3 DNA: TGTGCCAGCAGAGACAGGGCAGGCCGGTTCTGTTGGCAGCATTTT
CDR3 protein: CASRDRAGRFCWQHF

V gene: TRBV27
J gene: TRBJ1-2
clone size: .
D gene: .
CDR3 DNA: TGTGCCAGCAGTGGTGACTATGGGTATGGCTACACCTTC
CDR3 protein: CASSGDYGYGYTF

V gene: TRBV19
J gene: TRBJ2-2
clone size: .
D gene: TRBD2
CDR3 DNA: TGTGCCAGTAGTATAGCGCGGGGGGCCGGGGAGCTGTTTTTT
CDR3 protein: CASSIARGAGELFF

V gene: TRBV3-1/TRBV3-2
J gene: TRBJ1-2
clone size: .
D gene: .
CDR3 DNA: TGTGCCAGCAGCAACACCTTACGACAGCCGGCCTATGGCTACACCTTC
CDR3 protein: CASSNTLRQPAYGYTF

V gene: TRBV30
J gene: TRBJ1-4
clone size: .
D gene: .
CDR3 DNA: TGTGCCCATAAGGAGACGGGAGAAAAACTGTTTTTT
CDR3 protein: CAHKETGEKLFF

V gene: TRBV18
J gene: TRBJ2-7
clone size: .
D gene: .
CDR3 DNA: TGTGCCAGCTCAGTACGACAGAACGAGCAGTACTTC
CDR3 protein: CASSVRQNEQYF

V gene: TRBV29-1
J gene: TRBJ1-2
clone size: .
D gene: .
CDR3 DNA: TGCAGCGTTGGGACAGAGAACTATGGCTACACCTTC
CDR3 protein: CSVGTENYGYTF

V gene: TRBV7-2
J gene: TRBJ2-5
clone size: .
D gene: TRBD1
CDR3 DNA: TGTGCCAGCCGCTTAACGGGACAGGGCGGGACCCAGTACTTC
CDR3 protein: CASRLTGQGGTQYF

V gene: TRBV27
J gene: TRBJ2-1
clone size: few
D gene: .
CDR3 DNA: TGTGCCAGCAGTCCACTCGACAGCCATGAGCAGTTCTTC
CDR3 protein: CASSPLDSHEQFF

V gene: TRBV9
J gene: TRBJ2-7
clone size: .
D gene: TRBD2
CDR3 DNA: TGTGCCAGCAGCTCCCGAGCGGGAGGATCCTACGAGCAGTACTTC
CDR3 protein: CASSSRAGGSYEQYF

V gene: TRBV12-3/TRBV12-4
J gene: TRBJ2-2
clone size: .
D gene: TRBD1
CDR3 DNA: TGTGCCAGCAGTTGGACAGGCGGGGAGCTGTTTTTT
CDR3 protein: CASSWTGGELFF

V gene: TRBV7-2
J gene: TRBJ2-1
clone size: few
D gene: TRBD2
CDR3 DNA: TGTGCCAGCAGCTTAAGCCGGACGGGGGGTGATGAGCAGTTCTTC
CDR3 protein: CASSLSRTGGDEQFF